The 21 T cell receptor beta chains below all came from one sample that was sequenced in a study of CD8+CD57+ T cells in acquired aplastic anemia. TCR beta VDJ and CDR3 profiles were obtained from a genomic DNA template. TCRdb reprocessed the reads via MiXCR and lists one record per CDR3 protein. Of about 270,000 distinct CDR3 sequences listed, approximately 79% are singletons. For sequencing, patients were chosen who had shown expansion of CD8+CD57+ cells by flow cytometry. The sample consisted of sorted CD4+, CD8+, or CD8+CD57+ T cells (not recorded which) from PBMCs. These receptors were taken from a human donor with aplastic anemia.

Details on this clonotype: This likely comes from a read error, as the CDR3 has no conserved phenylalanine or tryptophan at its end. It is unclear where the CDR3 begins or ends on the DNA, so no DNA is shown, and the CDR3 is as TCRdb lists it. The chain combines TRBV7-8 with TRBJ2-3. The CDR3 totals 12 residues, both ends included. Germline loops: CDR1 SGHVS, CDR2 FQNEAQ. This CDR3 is CASSLGRDTETH.

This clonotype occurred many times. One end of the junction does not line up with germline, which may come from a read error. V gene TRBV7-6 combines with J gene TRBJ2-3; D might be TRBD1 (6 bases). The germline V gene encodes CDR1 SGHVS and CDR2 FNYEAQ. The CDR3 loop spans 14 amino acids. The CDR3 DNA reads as TGTGCCAGCAGCTCCACTACAGGGAGCGAAGCTTTCTTTTTT. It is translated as CASSSTTGSEAFFF.

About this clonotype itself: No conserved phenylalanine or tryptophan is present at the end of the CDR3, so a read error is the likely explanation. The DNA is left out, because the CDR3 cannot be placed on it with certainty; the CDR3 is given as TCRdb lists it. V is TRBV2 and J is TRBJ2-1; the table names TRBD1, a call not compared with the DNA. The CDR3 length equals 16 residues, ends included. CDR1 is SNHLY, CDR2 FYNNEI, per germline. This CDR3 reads CASGQGGRNGQDVHPV.

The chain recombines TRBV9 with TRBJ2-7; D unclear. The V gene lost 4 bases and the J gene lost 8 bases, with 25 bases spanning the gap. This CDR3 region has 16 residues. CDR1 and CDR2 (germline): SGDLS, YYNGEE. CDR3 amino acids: CASSPRARRTVKQQYF. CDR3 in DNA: TGTGCCAGCAGCCCACGCGCCAGGAGAACAGTCAAGCAGCAGTACTTC.

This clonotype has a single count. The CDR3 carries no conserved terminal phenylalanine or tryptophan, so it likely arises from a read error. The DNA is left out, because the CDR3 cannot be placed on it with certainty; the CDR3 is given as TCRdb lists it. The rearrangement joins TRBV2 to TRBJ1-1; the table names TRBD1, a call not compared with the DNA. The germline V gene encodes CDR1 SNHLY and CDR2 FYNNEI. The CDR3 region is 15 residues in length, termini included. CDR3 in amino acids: CASGVGGTGTQYFFL.

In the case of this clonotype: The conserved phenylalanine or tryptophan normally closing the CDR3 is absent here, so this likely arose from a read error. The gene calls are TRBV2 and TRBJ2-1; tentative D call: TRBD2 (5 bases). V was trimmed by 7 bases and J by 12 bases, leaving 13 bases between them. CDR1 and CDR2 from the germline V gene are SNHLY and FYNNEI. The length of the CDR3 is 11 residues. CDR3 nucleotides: TGTGCCAGCACCTGGGCGGGTATGCAGTTCTAC. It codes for CASTWAGMQFY.

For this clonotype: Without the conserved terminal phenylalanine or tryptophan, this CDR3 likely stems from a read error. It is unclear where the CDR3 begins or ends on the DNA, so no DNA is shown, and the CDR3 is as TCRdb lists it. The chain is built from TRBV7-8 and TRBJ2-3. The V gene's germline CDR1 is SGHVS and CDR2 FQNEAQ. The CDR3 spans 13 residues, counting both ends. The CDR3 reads CASSFAGGDATQY.

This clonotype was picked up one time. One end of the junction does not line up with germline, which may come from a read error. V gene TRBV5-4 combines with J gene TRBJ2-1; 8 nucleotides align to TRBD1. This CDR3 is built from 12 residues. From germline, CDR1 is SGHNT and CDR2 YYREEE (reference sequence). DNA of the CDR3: TGTGTCAGCAGGGTACAGGGGGATGAGCAGTTCTTC. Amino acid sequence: CVSRVQGDEQFF. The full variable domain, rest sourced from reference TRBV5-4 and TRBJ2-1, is ETGVTQSPTHLIKTRGQQVTLRCSSQSGHNTVSWYQQALGQGPQFIFQYYREEENGRGNFPPRFSGLQFPNYSSELNVNALELDDSALYLCVSRVQGDEQFFGPGTRLTVL.

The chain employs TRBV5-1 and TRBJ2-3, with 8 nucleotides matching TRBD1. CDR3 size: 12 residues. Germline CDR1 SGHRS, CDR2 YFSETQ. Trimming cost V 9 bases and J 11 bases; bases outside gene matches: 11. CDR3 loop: CATRQGLDEQYF. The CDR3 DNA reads TGCGCCACCAGACAGGGGTTGGACGAGCAGTATTTT.

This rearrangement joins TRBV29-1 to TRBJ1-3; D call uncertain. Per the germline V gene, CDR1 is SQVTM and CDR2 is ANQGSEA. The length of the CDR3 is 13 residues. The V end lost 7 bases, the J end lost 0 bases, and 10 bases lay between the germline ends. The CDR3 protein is CSAQTSSGNTIYF. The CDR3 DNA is TGCAGCGCTCAGACAAGCTCTGGAAACACCATATATTTT.

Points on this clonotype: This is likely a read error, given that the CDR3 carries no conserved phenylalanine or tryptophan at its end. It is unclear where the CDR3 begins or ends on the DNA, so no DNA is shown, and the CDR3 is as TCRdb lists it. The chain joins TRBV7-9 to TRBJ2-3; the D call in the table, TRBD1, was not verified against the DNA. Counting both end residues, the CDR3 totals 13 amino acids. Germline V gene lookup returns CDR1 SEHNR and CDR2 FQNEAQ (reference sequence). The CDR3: CASGVGGTDTLYL.

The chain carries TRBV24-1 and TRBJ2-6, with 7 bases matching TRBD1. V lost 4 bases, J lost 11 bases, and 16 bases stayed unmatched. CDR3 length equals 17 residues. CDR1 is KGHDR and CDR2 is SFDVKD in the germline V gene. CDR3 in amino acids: CATSDPSNARGIDVLTF. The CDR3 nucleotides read TGTGCCACCAGTGACCCGTCCAATGCCAGGGGGATAGACGTCCTGACTTTC.

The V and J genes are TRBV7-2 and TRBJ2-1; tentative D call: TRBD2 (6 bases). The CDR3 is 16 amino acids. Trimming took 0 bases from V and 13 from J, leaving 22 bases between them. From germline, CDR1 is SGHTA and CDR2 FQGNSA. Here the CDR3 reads CASSLAGGPDQQYQFF. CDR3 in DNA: TGTGCCAGCAGCTTAGCGGGAGGACCCGATCAGCAGTATCAGTTCTTC.

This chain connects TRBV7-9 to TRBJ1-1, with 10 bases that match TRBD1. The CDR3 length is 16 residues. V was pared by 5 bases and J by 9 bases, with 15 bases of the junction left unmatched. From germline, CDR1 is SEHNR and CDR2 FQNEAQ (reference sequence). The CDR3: CASSPGTGDGNTKAFF. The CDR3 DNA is TGTGCCAGCAGCCCAGGGACAGGGGATGGAAACACCAAAGCTTTCTTT.

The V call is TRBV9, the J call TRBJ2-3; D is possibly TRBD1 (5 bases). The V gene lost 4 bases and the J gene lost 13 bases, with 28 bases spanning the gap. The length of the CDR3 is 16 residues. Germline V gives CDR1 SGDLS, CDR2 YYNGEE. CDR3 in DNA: TGTGCCAGCAGCCCCTGGAGCTCTGGGGCCAGCGTTCTGAAGTATTTT. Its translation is CASSPWSSGASVLKYF.

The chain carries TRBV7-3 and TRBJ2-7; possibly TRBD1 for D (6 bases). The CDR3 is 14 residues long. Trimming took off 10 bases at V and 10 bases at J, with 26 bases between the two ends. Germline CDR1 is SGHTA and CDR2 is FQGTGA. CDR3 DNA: TGTGCCACCAGAAGACAGGCCAACGCCTTCGAACAGTACTTC. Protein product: CATRRQANAFEQYF.

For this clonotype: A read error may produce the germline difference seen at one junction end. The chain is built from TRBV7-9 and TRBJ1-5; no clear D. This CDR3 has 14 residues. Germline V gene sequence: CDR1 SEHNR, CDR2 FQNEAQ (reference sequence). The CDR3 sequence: CASSESYSNGPQDF. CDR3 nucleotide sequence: TGTGCCAGCAGCGAGTCGTATAGCAACGGGCCCCAGGATTTT.

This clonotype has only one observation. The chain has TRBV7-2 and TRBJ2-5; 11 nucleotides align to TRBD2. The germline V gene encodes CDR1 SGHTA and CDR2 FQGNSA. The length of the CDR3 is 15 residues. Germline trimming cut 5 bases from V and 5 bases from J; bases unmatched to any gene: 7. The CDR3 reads CASSRIAGGPETQYF. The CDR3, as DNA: TGTGCCAGCAGCCGAATAGCGGGGGGGCCGGAGACCCAGTACTTC. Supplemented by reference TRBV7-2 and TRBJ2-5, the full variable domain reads GAGVSQSPSNKVTEKGKDVELRCDPISGHTALYWYRQSLGQGLEFLIYFQGNSAPDKSGLPSDRFSAERTGGSVSTLTIQRTQQEDSAVYLCASSRIAGGPETQYFGPGTRLLVL.

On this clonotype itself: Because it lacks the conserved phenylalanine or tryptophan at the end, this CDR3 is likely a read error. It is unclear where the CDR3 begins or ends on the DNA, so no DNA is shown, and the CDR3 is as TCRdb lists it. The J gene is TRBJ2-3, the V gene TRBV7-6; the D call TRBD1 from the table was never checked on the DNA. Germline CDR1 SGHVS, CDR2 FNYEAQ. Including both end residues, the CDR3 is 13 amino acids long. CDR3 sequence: CASSEGRYEQYFG.

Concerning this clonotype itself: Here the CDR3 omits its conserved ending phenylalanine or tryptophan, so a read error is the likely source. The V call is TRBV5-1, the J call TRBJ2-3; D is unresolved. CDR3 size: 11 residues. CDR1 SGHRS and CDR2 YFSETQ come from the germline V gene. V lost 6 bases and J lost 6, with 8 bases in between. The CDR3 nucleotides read TGCGCCAGCATGAGACTGGATACGCAGTATCTT. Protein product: CASMRLDTQYL.

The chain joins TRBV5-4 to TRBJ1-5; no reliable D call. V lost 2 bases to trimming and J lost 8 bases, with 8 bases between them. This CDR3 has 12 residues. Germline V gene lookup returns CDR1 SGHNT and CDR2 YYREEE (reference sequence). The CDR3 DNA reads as TGTGCCAGCAGCTTTACTAACGAGCCCCAGCATTTT. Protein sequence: CASSFTNEPQHF.